This T cell receptor (beta chain) was sequenced for a study of regulatory T cells in long-lasting Graves disease. Stated time point: newly diagnosed GD, antithyroid drugs for less than 3 months. RNA isolated from PBMCs was used to make the TCR library. It was by American Thyroid Association guidelines that Graves' disease was diagnosed. V was cut by 3 bases and J by 2 bases, with 9 bases left in between. This CDR3 has 14 amino acids. The germline V gene encodes CDR1 MDHEN and CDR2 SYDVKM. HTBI primers from iRepertoire and Arm-PCR of CDR3 regions yielded the TCR beta libraries. One entry per CDR3 protein results from TCRdb running MiXCR on the multiplex PCR reads. This sample has 400,000 to 500,000 distinct CDR3 sequences, with roughly 15% found just once. This clonotype was counted at least ten times. These data were also filed under a second study, of T cells in Graves' hyperthyroidism and ophthalmopathy.

The source is a woman aged 18-29 years with Graves disease. The gene calls are TRBV28 and TRBJ2-3; D possibly corresponds to TRBD2 (5 bases). The sequencing here drew on peripheral blood mononuclear cells (PBMCs), taken at new diagnosis, from a patient treated with antithyroid drugs. The CDR3 spells CASSFRLNTDTQYF. Here the CDR3 DNA reads TGTGCCAGCAGTTTTCGACTAAACACAGATACGCAGTATTTT.